In its sample, the clone carrying this TCR beta chain was seen a few times. The data are from a study of OX40 agonist ivuxolimab in advanced cancers. The data were produced by immunoSEQ multiplex PCR, yet TCRdb's version contains in-frame clones alone and is incomplete. The sample shows about 46,000 clones, approximately 88% of them seen only once. This CDR3 is built from 14 residues. V was clipped by 5 bases and J by 7 bases, with 15 bases between them. The germline gives CDR1 MNHNY, CDR2 SVGAGI (reference sequence). The sample here was CD4+ or CD8+ T cells sorted from blood, taken in a trial of the OX40 agonist ivuxolimab. The source of this sequence is an adult with an advanced solid tumor such as melanoma, head and neck, liver or kidney cancer. The chain combines TRBV6-6 with TRBJ2-1, with D possibly TRBD2 on 5 matching bases. CDR3 amino acids: CASSPGIGFNEQFF. Written as DNA, the CDR3 is TGTGCCAGCAGTCCGGGGATCGGCTTTAATGAGCAGTTCTTC.